The sequence of this T cell receptor (beta chain) was determined in a study of blood T cell repertoires in COVID-19. Background on the study: Samples of COVID-19 (acute and convalescent) were obtained from the United States, Italy and Spain. PBMCs, B-cell-depleted T cells, or T cells provided the cDNA or gDNA that made up the material.

Profiling relied on immunoSEQ multiplex PCR, and the TCRdb table lists in-frame clones only, not all of them. The profile covers some 290,000 clones, with around 89% appearing a single time and around 0.96% taken by the ten largest. Followed longitudinally, the Seattle patients had been enrolled during active infection. Trimming removed 0 bases from V and 4 bases from J; junction bases left unmatched: 1. The CDR3 is 14 amino acids. Germline values: CDR1 SGHRS, CDR2 YFSETQ. The V gene is TRBV5-1, the J gene TRBJ2-5, with 9 bases that match TRBD1. What was sequenced was peripheral blood. The TCR originated in a woman aged 40 to 49 with COVID-19, enrolled during active disease. CDR3 in amino acids: CASSLEGQGETQYF. CDR3 in DNA: TGCGCCAGCAGCTTGGAGGGACAGGGAGAGACCCAGTACTTC.